This T cell receptor beta chain originates from a study of read filtering for tumor transcriptome and immune sequencing. Study as a whole: Under ten patients were R-ISS I, approximately 15 were R-ISS II, 6 or 7 were R-ISS III. After DNase treatment, RNA was made into whole-transcriptome libraries.

The germline V gene has CDR1 SGHDT and CDR2 YYEEEE. The CDR3 totals 15 residues. V was pared by 4 bases and J by 0 bases, with 11 bases between. This clonotype is labeled as medium-sized (0.01 to 0.1%). The library was built from about 400 ng RNA with molecular barcoded adaptors for alpha/delta and beta/gamma chains. TCRdb processed the reads anew with MiXCR; each CDR3 protein has one entry. Of thousands of distinct CDR3 sequences in the sample, approximately 15% were seen once. The sequenced sample was a population of CD138-negative cells sorted from bone marrow. The receptor comes from a donor aged 40 or over with multiple myeloma. The V gene is TRBV5-6, the J gene TRBJ1-5; TRBD1 is a possible D gene (6 bases). The CDR3: CASSPGHHSNQPQHF. The DNA for the CDR3 is TGTGCCAGCAGCCCGGGACACCATAGCAATCAGCCCCAGCATTTT.